The 4 T cell receptor beta chains reported below all come from one sample, sequenced in a study of blood T cell repertoires in COVID-19. Method: immunoSEQ multiplex PCR; TCRdb's copy keeps in-frame clones and lacks some. The sample lists about 190,000 clones; 70% to 85% were seen once. Sequencing input: peripheral blood. The receptor set was obtained from a woman between 25 and 40 years old with acute or convalescent COVID-19.

This sequence joins TRBV19 and TRBJ1-6; 9 nucleotides agree with TRBD1. In germline, CDR1 is LNHDA, CDR2 SQIVND (reference sequence). The CDR3 has 15 amino acids. The V segment lost 5 bases and the J segment 9 bases; nucleotides outside the gene matches: 8. The CDR3 loop is CASSQVGQGSSPLHF. CDR3 DNA: TGTGCCAGTAGTCAAGTGGGACAGGGTAGTTCACCCCTCCACTTT.

The rearrangement joins TRBV7-2 to TRBJ2-5; 8 nucleotides line up with TRBD1. Germline CDR1 is SGHTA and CDR2 is FQGNSA. J was trimmed by 5 bases and V by 2 bases; bases with no gene match: 16. This CDR3 spans 18 amino acids. The CDR3 sequence is CASSLLGQGALQGETQYF. The DNA for the CDR3 is TGTGCCAGCAGCTTACTCGGCCAGGGGGCCCTACAGGGGGAGACCCAGTACTTC.

The rearrangement uses TRBV7-2 and TRBJ2-5; 7 bases match TRBD2. Germline V CDR1 and CDR2: SGHTA, FQGNSA. Trimming took 1 base from V and 2 from J; bases not matched to a gene: 4. The CDR3 is made up of 15 amino acids. The CDR3 here is CASSLVLAIQETQYF. The CDR3 nucleotides read TGTGCCAGCAGCTTAGTACTAGCGATACAAGAGACCCAGTACTTC.

This chain uses TRBV28 with TRBJ1-1, with a possible D match to TRBD1 (5 bases). This CDR3 comprises 14 residues. From germline, CDR1 is MDHEN and CDR2 SYDVKM. The V gene lost 10 bases and the J gene lost 4 bases, with 19 bases spanning the gap. CDR3 in amino acids: CAIRGSYVSTEAFF. The DNA for the CDR3 is TGTGCCATCCGGGGGTCCTATGTGAGCACTGAAGCTTTCTTT.